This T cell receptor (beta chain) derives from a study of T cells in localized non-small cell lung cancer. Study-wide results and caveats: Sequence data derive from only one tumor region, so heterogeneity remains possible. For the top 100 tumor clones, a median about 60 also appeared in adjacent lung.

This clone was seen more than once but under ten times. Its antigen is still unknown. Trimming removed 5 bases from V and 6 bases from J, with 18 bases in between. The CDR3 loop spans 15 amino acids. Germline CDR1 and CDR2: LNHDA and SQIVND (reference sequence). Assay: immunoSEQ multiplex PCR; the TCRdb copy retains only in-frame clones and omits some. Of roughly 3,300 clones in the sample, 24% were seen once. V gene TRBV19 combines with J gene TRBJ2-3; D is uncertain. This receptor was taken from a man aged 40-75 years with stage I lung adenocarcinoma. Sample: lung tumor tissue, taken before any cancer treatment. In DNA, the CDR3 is TGTGCCAGTAGTCTCCATGGGCCCCTCCAGGATACGCAGTATTTT. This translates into CASSLHGPLQDTQYF.